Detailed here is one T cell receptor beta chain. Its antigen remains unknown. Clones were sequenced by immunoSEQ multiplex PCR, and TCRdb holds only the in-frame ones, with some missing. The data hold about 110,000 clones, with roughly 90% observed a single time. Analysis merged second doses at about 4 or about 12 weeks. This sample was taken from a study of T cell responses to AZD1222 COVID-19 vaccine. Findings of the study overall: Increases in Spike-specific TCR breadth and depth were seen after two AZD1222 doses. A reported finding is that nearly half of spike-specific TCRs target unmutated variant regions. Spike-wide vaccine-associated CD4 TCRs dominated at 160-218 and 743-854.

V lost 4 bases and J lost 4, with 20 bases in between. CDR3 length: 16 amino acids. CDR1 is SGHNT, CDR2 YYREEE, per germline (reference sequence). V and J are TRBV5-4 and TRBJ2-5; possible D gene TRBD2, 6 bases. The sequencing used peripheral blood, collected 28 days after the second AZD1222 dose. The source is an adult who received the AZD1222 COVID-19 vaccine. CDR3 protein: CASSQKLTGDGETQYF. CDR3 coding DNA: TGTGCCAGCAGCCAAAAACTGACGGGAGACGGAGAGACCCAGTACTTC.